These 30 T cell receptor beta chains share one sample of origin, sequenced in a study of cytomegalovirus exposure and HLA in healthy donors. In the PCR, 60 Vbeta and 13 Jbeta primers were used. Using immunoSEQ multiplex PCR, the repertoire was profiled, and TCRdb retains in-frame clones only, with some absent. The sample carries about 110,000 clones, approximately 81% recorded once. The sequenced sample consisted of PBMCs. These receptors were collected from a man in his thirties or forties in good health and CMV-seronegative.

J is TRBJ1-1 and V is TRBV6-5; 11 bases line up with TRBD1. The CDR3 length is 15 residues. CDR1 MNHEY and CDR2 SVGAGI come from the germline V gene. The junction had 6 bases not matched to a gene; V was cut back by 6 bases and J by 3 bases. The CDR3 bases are TGTGCCAGCAGCCGGGACAGGGGGACGGACACTGAAGCTTTCTTT. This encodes CASSRDRGTDTEAFF.

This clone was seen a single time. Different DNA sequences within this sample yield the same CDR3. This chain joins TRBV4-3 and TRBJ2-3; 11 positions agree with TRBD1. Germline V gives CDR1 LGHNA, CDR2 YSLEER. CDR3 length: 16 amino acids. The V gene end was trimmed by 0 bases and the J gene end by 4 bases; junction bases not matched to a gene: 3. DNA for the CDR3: TGCGCCAGCAGCCAAGAGCGGACAGGGGGCGCAGATACGCAGTATTTT. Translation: CASSQERTGGADTQYF.

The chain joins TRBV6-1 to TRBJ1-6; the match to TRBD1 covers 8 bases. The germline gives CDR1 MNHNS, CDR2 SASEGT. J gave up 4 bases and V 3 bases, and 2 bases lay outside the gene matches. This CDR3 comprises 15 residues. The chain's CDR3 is CASSDRDRYNSPLHF. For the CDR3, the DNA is TGTGCCAGCAGTGACCGGGACAGGTATAATTCACCCCTCCACTTT.

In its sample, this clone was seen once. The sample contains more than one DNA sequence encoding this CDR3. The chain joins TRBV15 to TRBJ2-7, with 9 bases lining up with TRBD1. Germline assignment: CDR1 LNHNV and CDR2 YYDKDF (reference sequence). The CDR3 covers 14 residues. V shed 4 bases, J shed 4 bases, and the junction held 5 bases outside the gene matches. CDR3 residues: CATSIRQGGYEQYF. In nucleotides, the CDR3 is TGTGCCACCAGCATTAGACAGGGGGGGTACGAGCAGTACTTC.

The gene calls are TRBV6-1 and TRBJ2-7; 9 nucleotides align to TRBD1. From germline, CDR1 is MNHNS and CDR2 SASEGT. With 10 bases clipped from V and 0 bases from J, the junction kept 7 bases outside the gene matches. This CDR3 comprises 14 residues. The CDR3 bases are TGTGCCATCGAAAGGACAGGGGACTCCTACGAGCAGTACTTC. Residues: CAIERTGDSYEQYF.

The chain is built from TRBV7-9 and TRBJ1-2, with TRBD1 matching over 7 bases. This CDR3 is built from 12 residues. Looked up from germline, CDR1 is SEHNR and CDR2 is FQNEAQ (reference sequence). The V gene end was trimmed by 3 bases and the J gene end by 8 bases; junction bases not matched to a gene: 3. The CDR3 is CASSLVGGGYTF. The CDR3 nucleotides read TGTGCCAGCAGCTTGGTAGGGGGCGGCTACACCTTC.

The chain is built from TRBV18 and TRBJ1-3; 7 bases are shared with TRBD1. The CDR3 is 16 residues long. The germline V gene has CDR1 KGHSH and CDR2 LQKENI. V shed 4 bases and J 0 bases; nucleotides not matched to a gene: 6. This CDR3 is CASSLGTAISGNTIYF. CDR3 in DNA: TGTGCCAGCTCACTCGGGACAGCGATCTCTGGAAACACCATATATTTT. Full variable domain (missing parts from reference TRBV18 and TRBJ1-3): NAGVMQNPRHLVRRRGQEARLRCSPMKGHSHVYWYRQLPEEGLKFMVYLQKENIIDESGMPKERFSAEFPKEGPSILRIQQVVRGDSAAYFCASSLGTAISGNTIYFGEGSWLTVV.

The CDR3 DNA reads as TGTGCCAGCAGAGAGACAGGGGGTGGCCAAAACATTCAGTACTTC. It yields the protein CASRETGGGQNIQYF. The chain combines TRBV6-1 with TRBJ2-4; 9 bases fit TRBD1. CDR1 and CDR2 (germline): MNHNS, SASEGT. This CDR3 contains 15 residues. V was clipped by 6 bases and J by 5 bases; unmatched bases: 8.

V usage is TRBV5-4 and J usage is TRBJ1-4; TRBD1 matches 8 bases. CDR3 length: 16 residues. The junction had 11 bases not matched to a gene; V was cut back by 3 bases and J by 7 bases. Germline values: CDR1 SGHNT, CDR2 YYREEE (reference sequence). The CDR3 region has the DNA TGTGCCAGCAGCTCCAGTAAGACAGGGGTCGGTGAAAAACTGTTTTTT. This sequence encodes CASSSSKTGVGEKLFF.

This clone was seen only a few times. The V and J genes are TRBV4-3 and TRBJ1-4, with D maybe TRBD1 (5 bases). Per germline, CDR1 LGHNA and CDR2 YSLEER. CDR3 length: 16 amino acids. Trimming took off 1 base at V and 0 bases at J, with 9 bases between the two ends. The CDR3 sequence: CASSQGQLTTNEKLFF. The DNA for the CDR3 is TGCGCCAGCAGCCAAGGACAGTTGACAACTAATGAAAAACTGTTTTTT.

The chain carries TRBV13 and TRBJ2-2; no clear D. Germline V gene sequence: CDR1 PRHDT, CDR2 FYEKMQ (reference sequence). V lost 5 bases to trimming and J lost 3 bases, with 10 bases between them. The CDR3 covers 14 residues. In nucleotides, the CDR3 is TGTGCCAGCAGCCCCGGGTCGGACACCGGGGAGCTGTTTTTT. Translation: CASSPGSDTGELFF. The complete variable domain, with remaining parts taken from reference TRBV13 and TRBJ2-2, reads AAGVIQSPRHLIKEKRETATLKCYPIPRHDTVYWYQQGPGQDPQFLISFYEKMQSDKGSIPDRFSAQQFSDYHSELNMSSLELGDSALYFCASSPGSDTGELFFGEGSRLTVL.

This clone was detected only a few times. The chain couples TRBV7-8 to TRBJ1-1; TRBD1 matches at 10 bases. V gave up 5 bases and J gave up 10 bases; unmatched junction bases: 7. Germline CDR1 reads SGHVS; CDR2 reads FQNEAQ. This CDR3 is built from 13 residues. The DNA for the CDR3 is TGTGCCAGCAGCCCAGGGACAGGGGTAGGAGCTTTCTTT. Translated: CASSPGTGVGAFF.

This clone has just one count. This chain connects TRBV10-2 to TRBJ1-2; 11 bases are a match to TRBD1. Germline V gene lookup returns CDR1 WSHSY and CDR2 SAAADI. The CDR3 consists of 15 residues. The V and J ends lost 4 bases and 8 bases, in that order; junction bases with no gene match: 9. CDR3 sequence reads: CASSVRTGGAEGYTF. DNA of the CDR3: TGCGCCAGCAGTGTGCGGACAGGGGGCGCAGAAGGCTACACCTTC.

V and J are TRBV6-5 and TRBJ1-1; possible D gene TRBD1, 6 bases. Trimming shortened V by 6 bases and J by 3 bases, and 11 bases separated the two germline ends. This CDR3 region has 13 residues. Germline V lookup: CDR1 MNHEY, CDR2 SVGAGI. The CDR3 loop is CASRPQGDTEAFF. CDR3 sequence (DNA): TGTGCCAGCAGACCACAGGGTGACACTGAAGCTTTCTTT.

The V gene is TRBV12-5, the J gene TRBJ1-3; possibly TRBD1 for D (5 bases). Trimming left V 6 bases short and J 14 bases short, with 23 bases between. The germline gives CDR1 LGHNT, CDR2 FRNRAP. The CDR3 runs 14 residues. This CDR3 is CASGNRDSNFGLYF. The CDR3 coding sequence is TGTGCTAGTGGGAACCGGGACTCTAACTTTGGATTATATTTT.

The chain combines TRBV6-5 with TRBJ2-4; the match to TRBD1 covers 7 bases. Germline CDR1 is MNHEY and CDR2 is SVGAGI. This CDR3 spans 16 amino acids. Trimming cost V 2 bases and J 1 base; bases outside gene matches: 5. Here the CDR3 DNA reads TGTGCCAGCAGTTACAGTACACAGGGGGCCAAAAACATTCAGTACTTC. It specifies CASSYSTQGAKNIQYF.

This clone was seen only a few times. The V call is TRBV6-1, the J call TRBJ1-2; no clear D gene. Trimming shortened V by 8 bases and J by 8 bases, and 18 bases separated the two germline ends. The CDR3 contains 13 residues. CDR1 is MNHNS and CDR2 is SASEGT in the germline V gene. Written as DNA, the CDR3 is TGTGCCAGCCTTCTAGGGCAGCGGGGAGGCTACACCTTC. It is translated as CASLLGQRGGYTF.

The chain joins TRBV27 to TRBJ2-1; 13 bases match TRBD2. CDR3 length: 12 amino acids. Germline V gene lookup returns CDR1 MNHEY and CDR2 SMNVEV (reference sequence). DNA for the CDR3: TGTGTTGGACTAGCGGGGGCGGGAGAGCAGTTCTTC. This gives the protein CVGLAGAGEQFF.

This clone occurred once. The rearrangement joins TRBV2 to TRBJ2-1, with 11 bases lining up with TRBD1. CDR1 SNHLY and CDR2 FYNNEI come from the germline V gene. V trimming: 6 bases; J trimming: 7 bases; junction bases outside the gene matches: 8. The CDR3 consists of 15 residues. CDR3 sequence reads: CASRVGQGAGNEQFF. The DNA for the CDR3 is TGTGCCAGCAGGGTCGGACAGGGGGCGGGAAATGAGCAGTTCTTC.

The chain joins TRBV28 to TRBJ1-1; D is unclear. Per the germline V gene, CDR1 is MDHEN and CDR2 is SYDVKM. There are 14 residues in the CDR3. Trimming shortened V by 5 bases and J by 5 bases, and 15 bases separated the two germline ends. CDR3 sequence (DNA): TGTGCCAGCAGTGTATACCGGGAGACGACTGAAGCTTTCTTT. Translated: CASSVYRETTEAFF. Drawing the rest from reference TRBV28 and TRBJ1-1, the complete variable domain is DVKVTQSSRYLVKRTGEKVFLECVQDMDHENMFWYRQDPGLGLRLIYFSYDVKMKEKGDIPEGYSVSREKKERFSLILESASTNQTSMYLCASSVYRETTEAFFGQGTRLTVV.

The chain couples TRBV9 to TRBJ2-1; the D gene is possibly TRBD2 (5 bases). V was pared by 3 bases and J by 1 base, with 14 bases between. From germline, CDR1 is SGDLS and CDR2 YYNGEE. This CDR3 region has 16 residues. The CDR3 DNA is TGTGCCAGCAGCGATACCTCAGGAGGTTCCTACAATGAGCAGTTCTTC. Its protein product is CASSDTSGGSYNEQFF.

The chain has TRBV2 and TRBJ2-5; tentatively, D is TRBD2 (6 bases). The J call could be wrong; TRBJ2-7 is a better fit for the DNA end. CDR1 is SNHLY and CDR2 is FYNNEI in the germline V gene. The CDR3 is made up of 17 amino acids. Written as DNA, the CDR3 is TGTGCCAGCATCCCGGGCCCTGTATTGGACTATCCCTACGAGCAGTACTTC. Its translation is CASIPGPVLDYPYEQYF.

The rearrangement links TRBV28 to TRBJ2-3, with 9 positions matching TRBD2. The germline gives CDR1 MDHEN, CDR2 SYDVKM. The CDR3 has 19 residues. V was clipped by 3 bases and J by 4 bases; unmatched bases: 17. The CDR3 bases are TGTGCCAGCAGTTTCTTTCGTTGGGGGTCTAGCGGGATCTCAGATACGCAGTATTTT. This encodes CASSFFRWGSSGISDTQYF. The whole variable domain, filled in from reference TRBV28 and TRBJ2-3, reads DVKVTQSSRYLVKRTGEKVFLECVQDMDHENMFWYRQDPGLGLRLIYFSYDVKMKEKGDIPEGYSVSREKKERFSLILESASTNQTSMYLCASSFFRWGSSGISDTQYFGPGTRLTVL.

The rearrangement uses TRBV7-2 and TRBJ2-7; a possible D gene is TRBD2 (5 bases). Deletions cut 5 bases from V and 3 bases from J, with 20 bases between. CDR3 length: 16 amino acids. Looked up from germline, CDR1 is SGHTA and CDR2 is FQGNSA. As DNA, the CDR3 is TGTGCCAGCAGCCCGGGGTTAAGCAGGTGGGGCTACGAGCAGTACTTC. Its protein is CASSPGLSRWGYEQYF.

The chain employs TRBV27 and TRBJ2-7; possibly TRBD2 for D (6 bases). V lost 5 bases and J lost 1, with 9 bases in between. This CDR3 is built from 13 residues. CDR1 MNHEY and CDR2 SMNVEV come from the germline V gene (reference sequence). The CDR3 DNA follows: TGTGCCAGCAGTACGACTAGTTCCTACGAGCAGTACTTC. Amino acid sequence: CASSTTSSYEQYF.

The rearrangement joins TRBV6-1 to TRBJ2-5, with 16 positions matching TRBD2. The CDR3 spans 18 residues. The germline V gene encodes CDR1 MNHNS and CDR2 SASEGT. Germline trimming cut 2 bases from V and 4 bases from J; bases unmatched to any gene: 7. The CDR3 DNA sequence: TGTGCCAGCAGTGAAACGGGACTAGCGGGGGGGCAGTTAGAGACCCAGTACTTC. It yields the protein CASSETGLAGGQLETQYF.

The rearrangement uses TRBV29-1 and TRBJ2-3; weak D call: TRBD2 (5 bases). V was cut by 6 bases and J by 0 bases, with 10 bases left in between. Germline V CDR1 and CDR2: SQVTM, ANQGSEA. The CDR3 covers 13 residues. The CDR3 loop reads CSVDRTSTDTQYF. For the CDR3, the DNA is TGCAGCGTCGACCGGACTAGCACAGATACGCAGTATTTT.

The DNA for the CDR3 is TGTGCCAGCAGCGTAGGGGGGCGAGGGGCCAACGTCCTGACTTTC. Protein product: CASSVGGRGANVLTF. The gene calls are TRBV9 and TRBJ2-6; possible D gene TRBD1, 6 bases. This CDR3 is 15 amino acids long. Germline loops: CDR1 SGDLS, CDR2 YYNGEE. V was pared by 0 bases and J by 4 bases, with 8 bases between. The complete variable domain, with remaining parts taken from reference TRBV9 and TRBJ2-6, reads DSGVTQTPKHLITATGQRVTLRCSPRSGDLSVYWYQQSLDQGLQFLIQYYNGEERAKGNILERFSAQQFPDLHSELNLSSLELGDSALYFCASSVGGRGANVLTFGAGSRLTVL.

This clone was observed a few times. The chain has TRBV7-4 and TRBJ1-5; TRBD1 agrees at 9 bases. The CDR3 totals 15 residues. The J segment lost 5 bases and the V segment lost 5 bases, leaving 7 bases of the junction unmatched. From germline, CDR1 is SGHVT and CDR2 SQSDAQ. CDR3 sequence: CASSLEGQGHQPQHF. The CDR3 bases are TGTGCCAGCAGCCTAGAGGGACAGGGTCATCAGCCCCAGCATTTT.

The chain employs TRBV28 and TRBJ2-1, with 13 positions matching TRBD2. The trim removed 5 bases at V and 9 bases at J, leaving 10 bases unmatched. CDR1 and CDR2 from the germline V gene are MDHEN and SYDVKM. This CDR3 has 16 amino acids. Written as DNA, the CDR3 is TGTGCCAGCAGTGCTGGACTAGCGGGAGATGTATCTGAGCAGTTCTTC. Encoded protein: CASSAGLAGDVSEQFF.